This T cell receptor beta chain emerged from a study of T cells in Graves' hyperthyroidism and ophthalmopathy. Per the germline V gene, CDR1 is SGHAT and CDR2 is FQNNGV. There are 21 residues in the CDR3. V gave up 1 base and J gave up 1 base; unmatched junction bases: 17. This clonotype was found many times. TCR beta CDR3 regions were amplified from RNA transcripts. Using the HTBI primer set, a first-round RT-PCR was run on the TCR CDR3. TCRdb reprocessed the multiplex PCR reads with MiXCR, giving one entry per CDR3 protein. The sample comprises approximately 620,000 distinct CDR3 sequences, about 16% of which are singletons, and roughly 3% rests with the top ten.

The sample comprised blood. The V and J genes are TRBV11-2 and TRBJ2-2, with 8 positions matching TRBD2. This clonotype was sampled from a middle-aged woman with Graves' ophthalmopathy. This CDR3 reads CASSLVILTTGLAGNTGELFF. The CDR3, as DNA: TGTGCCAGCAGCTTAGTGATCTTAACAACTGGACTAGCAGGGAACACCGGGGAGCTGTTTTTT.